This entry features one T cell receptor (beta chain) sequence. The antigen remains unidentified. This sample is part of a study of regulatory dendritic cells for organ transplantation. Study outcomes and limitations: Naive CD4+ and CD8+ repertoires were highly diverse; memory CD8+ was most oligoclonal. Mature dendritic cells appeared to drive more memory CD8+ clonal expansion than regulatory ones. Among resting subsets, memory CD8+ cells contained the most alloreactive clonotypes. The authors noted considerable between-person heterogeneity in alloreactive memory CD8+ cells.

Trimming left V 5 bases short and J 1 base short, with 18 bases between. Germline V gene sequence: CDR1 SQVTM, CDR2 ANQGSEA. The CDR3 contains 15 residues. The method was immunoSEQ multiplex PCR; TCRdb's version includes in-frame clones alone and lacks a portion of them. The table has roughly 27,000 clones, 82% seen once. Sequencing was performed on naive CD8+ T cells from blood. The subset denotes: CD45RA+ naive T cells. J is TRBJ2-7 and V is TRBV29-1; possibly TRBD2 for D (5 bases). This TCR was recovered from a human donor in good health. The CDR3 nucleotides are TGCAGCGTTACTAGTTTTAGGCTGAGGTCCTACGAGCAGTACTTC. Its protein is CSVTSFRLRSYEQYF.